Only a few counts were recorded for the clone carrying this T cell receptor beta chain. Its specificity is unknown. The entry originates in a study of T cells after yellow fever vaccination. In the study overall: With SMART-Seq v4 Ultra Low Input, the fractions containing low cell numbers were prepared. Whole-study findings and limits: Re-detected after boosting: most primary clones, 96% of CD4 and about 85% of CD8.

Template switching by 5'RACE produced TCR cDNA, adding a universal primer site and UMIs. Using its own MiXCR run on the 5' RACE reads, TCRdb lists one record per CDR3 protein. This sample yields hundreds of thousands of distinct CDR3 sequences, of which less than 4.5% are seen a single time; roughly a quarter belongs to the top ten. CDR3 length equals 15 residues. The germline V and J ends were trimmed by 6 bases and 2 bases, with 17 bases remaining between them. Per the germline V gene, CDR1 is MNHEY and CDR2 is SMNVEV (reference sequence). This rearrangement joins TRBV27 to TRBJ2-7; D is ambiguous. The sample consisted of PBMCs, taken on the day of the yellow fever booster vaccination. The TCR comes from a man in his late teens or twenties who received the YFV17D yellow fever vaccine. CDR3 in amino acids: CASSPRGTRAYEQYF. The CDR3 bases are TGTGCCAGCAGCCCTCGCGGAACCAGAGCCTACGAGCAGTACTTC.